Presented here are 24 T cell receptor beta chains from one specimen sequenced in a study of blood T cell repertoires in COVID-19. Profiling relied on immunoSEQ multiplex PCR, and the TCRdb table lists in-frame clones only, not all of them. The sample yields tens of thousands of clones, around 80% seen once. The sequencing sample was made of peripheral blood. The origin of the receptors is a human donor in a cohort sampled during active COVID-19.

The chain employs TRBV11-1 and TRBJ1-1, with unresolved D. This CDR3 spans 14 amino acids. From germline, CDR1 is SGHAT and CDR2 FQDESV (reference sequence). The V end was cut by 2 bases, the J end by 5 bases, with 12 bases between. CDR3 nucleotides: TGTGCCAGCAGCTTAAGGGAGAGCATAACTGAAGCTTTCTTT. Its translation: CASSLRESITEAFF.

The chain links TRBV7-9 to TRBJ2-7, with 10 bases aligning to TRBD1. This CDR3 contains 15 residues. With V trimmed by 4 bases and J by 3 bases, 6 bases remained unmatched. The germline CDR1 and CDR2 sequences are SEHNR and FQNEAQ (reference sequence). CDR3 DNA: TGTGCCAGCAGCTCGTACGGGACAGGGGTCTACGAGCAGTACTTC. As protein: CASSSYGTGVYEQYF.

The chain is built from TRBV7-2 and TRBJ1-4; the D gene is possibly TRBD1 (5 bases). This CDR3 comprises 16 residues. Deletions cut 1 base from V and 4 bases from J, with 13 bases between. Germline assignment: CDR1 SGHTA and CDR2 FQGNSA. CDR3 sequence (DNA): TGTGCCAGCAGCTTAGGCGCGCGACAGAGTAATGAAAAACTGTTTTTT. Encoded protein: CASSLGARQSNEKLFF.

The J gene is TRBJ2-1, the V gene TRBV7-2; D is undetermined. Germline lookup yields CDR1 SGHTA and CDR2 FQGNSA. This CDR3 contains 14 residues. V lost 5 bases, J lost 6 bases, and 14 bases lay in between. CDR3 sequence: CASSPSWAVNEQFF. CDR3 sequence (DNA): TGTGCCAGCAGCCCGAGTTGGGCAGTCAATGAGCAGTTCTTC.

The CDR3 spells CASSLTGTEFSETQYF. CDR3 in DNA: TGTGCCAGCAGCTTAACCGGGACAGAATTTAGCGAGACCCAGTACTTC. This chain uses TRBV7-3 with TRBJ2-5; 7 bases are shared with TRBD1. This CDR3 comprises 16 residues. The germline V gene encodes CDR1 SGHTA and CDR2 FQGTGA. Trimming removed 0 bases from V and 5 bases from J; junction bases left unmatched: 9.

This rearrangement joins TRBV5-1 to TRBJ2-1; unclear D gene. There are 13 residues in the CDR3. The germline V gene encodes CDR1 SGHRS and CDR2 YFSETQ. With 0 bases removed from V and 8 bases from J, the gap between germline ends came to 9 bases. As DNA, the CDR3 is TGCGCCAGCAGCTTGGCCCTAACCGATGAGCAGTTCTTC. This gives the protein CASSLALTDEQFF.

The rearrangement links TRBV27 to TRBJ1-5; D remains unclear. In germline, CDR1 is MNHEY, CDR2 SMNVEV (reference sequence). This CDR3 comprises 16 residues. V lost 6 bases, J lost 0 bases, and 15 bases lay in between. The CDR3 DNA follows: TGTGCCAGCAGCCCAAGAATAGCTATTAGCAATCAGCCCCAGCATTTT. Translated: CASSPRIAISNQPQHF.

This clone was detected only a few times. V usage is TRBV3-1 (or the pseudogene TRBV3-2) and J usage is TRBJ2-7, with D hard to call. Trimming removed 1 base from V and 1 base from J, with 2 bases in between. The CDR3 consists of 12 residues. Germline V gene sequence: CDR1 LGHDT, CDR2 YNNKEL (reference sequence). The CDR3 DNA follows: TGTGCCAGCAGCCAAGTATCCTACGAGCAGTACGTC. This translates into CASSQVSYEQYV.

This chain uses TRBV21-1 with TRBJ2-1; the table's D call of TRBD2 was not tested on the DNA. TRBV21-1 is an annotated pseudogene. This CDR3 is built from 17 residues. CDR3 loop: CASSPPSGRRFYNEQFF. In DNA, the CDR3 is TGTGCCAGCAGCCCCCCTAGCGGGAGAAGATTCTACAATGAGCAGTTCTTC.

The chain combines TRBV12-3 or TRBV12-4 with TRBJ2-7, with D possibly matching TRBD2 (6 bases). Trimming left V 3 bases short and J 2 bases short, with 8 bases between. The CDR3 consists of 13 residues. CDR3 residues: CASSFQRAYEQYF. The CDR3 coding sequence is TGTGCCAGCAGTTTCCAGCGGGCCTACGAGCAGTACTTC.

The rearrangement uses TRBV5-4 and TRBJ1-2, with 10 nucleotides matching TRBD1. V dropped 5 bases and J dropped 5; count of bases not matched to a gene: 6. Germline loops: CDR1 SGHNT, CDR2 YYREEE (reference sequence). This CDR3 is built from 14 residues. Here the CDR3 reads CASSSDRGRYGYTF. The CDR3 DNA follows: TGTGCCAGCAGTTCCGACAGGGGGCGATATGGCTACACCTTC.

V usage is TRBV3-1 (or the pseudogene TRBV3-2) and J usage is TRBJ2-2; D ambiguous. Germline lookup yields CDR1 LGHDT and CDR2 YNNKEL (reference sequence). The CDR3 runs to 12 residues. V lost 1 base and J lost 6, with 3 bases in between. This CDR3 is CASSQGPGELFF. DNA of the CDR3: TGTGCCAGCAGCCAAGGGCCCGGGGAGCTGTTTTTT.

The CDR3 sequence is CASSQVGNSPLHF. CDR3 sequence (DNA): TGCGCCAGCAGCCAAGTCGGTAATTCACCCCTCCACTTT. The chain uses TRBV4-3 and TRBJ1-6; no firm D call. CDR3 length: 13 amino acids. CDR1 and CDR2 from the germline V gene are LGHNA and YSLEER. V was trimmed by 1 base and J by 6 bases, leaving 4 bases between them.

The rearrangement joins TRBV7-3 to TRBJ2-1; no reliable D call. The CDR3 totals 14 residues. The germline gives CDR1 SGHTA, CDR2 FQGTGA. Trimming removed 2 bases from V and 6 bases from J, with 11 bases in between. Here the CDR3 DNA reads TGTGCCAGCAGCTTAGACTCCGTGGCCAATGAGCAGTTCTTC. Amino acids: CASSLDSVANEQFF.

The chain recombines TRBV7-6 with TRBJ1-3; TRBD1 agrees at 8 bases. Germline V gene lookup returns CDR1 SGHVS and CDR2 FNYEAQ. Trimming took 5 bases from V and 4 from J; bases not matched to a gene: 19. The CDR3 is 19 residues long. The CDR3 loop is CASSLTGAGGSRWGNTIYF. In DNA, the CDR3 is TGTGCCAGCAGCCTAACTGGGGCAGGGGGCTCGAGGTGGGGAAACACCATATATTTT.

J is TRBJ2-5 and V is TRBV5-5; 10 bases are a match to TRBD2. In germline, CDR1 is SGHKS, CDR2 YYEKEE (reference sequence). The junction had 15 bases not matched to a gene; V was cut back by 6 bases and J by 4 bases. The CDR3 has 17 residues. DNA of the CDR3: TGTGCCAGCACCCTCGGGTCGGCGGGACTAGCGCTAGAGACCCAGTACTTC. It is translated as CASTLGSAGLALETQYF.

CDR3 nucleotide sequence: TGCGCCAGCAGCCCCGACAGGGGGAAGAATTCACCCCTCCACTTT. It specifies CASSPDRGKNSPLHF. V and J are TRBV4-1 and TRBJ1-6; 9 nucleotides align to TRBD1. V shed 4 bases and J 7 bases; nucleotides not matched to a gene: 5. CDR3 length: 15 residues. The germline V gene has CDR1 MGHRA and CDR2 YSYEKL.

This clone was observed a single time. The chain has TRBV7-8 and TRBJ2-3; D is undetermined. The CDR3 has 12 residues. The V gene's germline CDR1 is SGHVS and CDR2 FQNEAQ. V was pared by 3 bases and J by 3 bases, with 4 bases between. The CDR3 coding sequence is TGTGCCAGCAGCTTTGTAACAGATACGCAGTATTTT. It specifies CASSFVTDTQYF.

This chain uses TRBV7-2 with TRBJ2-1; 9 bases map to TRBD1. V was clipped by 1 base and J by 8 bases; unmatched bases: 6. This CDR3 contains 15 residues. Germline V lookup: CDR1 SGHTA, CDR2 FQGNSA. The chain's CDR3 is CASSLVGDRADEQFF. The CDR3, as DNA: TGTGCCAGCAGCTTAGTGGGGGACAGGGCCGATGAGCAGTTCTTC.

This clone has just one count. This rearrangement joins TRBV4-2 to TRBJ2-3; 9 bases agree with TRBD2. The germline V gene encodes CDR1 LGHNA and CDR2 YNFKEQ. The CDR3 sequence is 17 residues long. J was trimmed by 6 bases and V by 0 bases; bases with no gene match: 10. The CDR3 reads CASSQDEGRGGQDTQYF. The CDR3, as DNA: TGTGCCAGCAGCCAAGATGAGGGGCGGGGGGGCCAGGATACGCAGTATTTT.

This rearrangement joins TRBV11-2 to TRBJ1-5; D is unresolved. V dropped 5 bases and J dropped 0 bases, with 5 bases sitting between them. The CDR3 covers 13 residues. Germline CDR1 is SGHAT and CDR2 is FQNNGV. The CDR3 region is CASSINSNQPQHF. The CDR3 DNA sequence: TGTGCCAGCAGCATTAATAGCAATCAGCCCCAGCATTTT.

This clone was found once. This chain uses TRBV27 with TRBJ1-1, with D possibly being TRBD1 (6 bases). Per germline, CDR1 MNHEY and CDR2 SMNVEV (reference sequence). The CDR3 is made up of 15 amino acids. The V end lost 1 base, the J end lost 1 base, and 10 bases lay between the germline ends. The CDR3 bases are TGTGCCAGCAGTTTATATCGGGGGGCGAACACTGAAGCTTTCTTT. It yields the protein CASSLYRGANTEAFF.

This clone was found once. The CDR3 sequence is CASSADVRDTEAFF. In nucleotides, the CDR3 is TGTGCCAGCAGCGCCGATGTGAGAGACACTGAAGCTTTCTTT. This rearrangement joins TRBV4-2 to TRBJ1-1; D uncertain. This CDR3 spans 14 amino acids. Germline CDR1 and CDR2: LGHNA and YNFKEQ. Deletions cut 5 bases from V and 3 bases from J, with 13 bases between.

The chain is built from TRBV10-3 and TRBJ1-6; D gene ambiguous. The CDR3 has 13 amino acids. From germline, CDR1 is ENHRY and CDR2 SYGVKD. V was cut by 3 bases and J by 4 bases, with 4 bases left in between. This chain's CDR3 is CAISDLYNSPLHF. CDR3 coding DNA: TGTGCCATCAGTGACCTTTATAATTCACCCCTCCACTTT.